This entry describes one T cell receptor beta chain. Its antigen is unknown. These data are taken from a study of metastatic and nonmetastatic thyroid tumors. Across the study: Comparison of repertoires was carried out across blood and tumor or nodule tissue from malignant and benign thyroid patients. General study points: In blood and tumor, TCR beta diversity was reportedly significantly higher in malignant thyroid tumors than in benign nodules.

Per the original data handling: To classify distant metastasis in papillary thyroid cancer, a model was built from CDR3 differences across clinicopathological groups. Through MiXCR, TCRdb re-clonotyped the PCR reads. TCRdb, rather than the study authors, made the V and J calls. This sample has about 35,000 clones; 25% to 30% occur once, and the top ten carry 7.8%. Not a single patient had been given any form of treatment at any point before undergoing thyroid surgery. The V gene's germline CDR1 is SGHRS and CDR2 YFSETQ. V lost 0 bases and J 6 bases, leaving 11 bases between the germline ends. The CDR3 spans 14 residues.

The specimen was blood. This sequence originates from a female donor with papillary thyroid cancer or a benign thyroid nodule (not recorded which). Some clones in this sample may be carry-over from other donors' samples. The chain combines TRBV5-1 with TRBJ2-3, with no clear D. The CDR3 nucleotides read TGCGCCAGCAGCTTGGGGCAGGCAGGTGATACGCAGTATTTT. Translated, it gives CASSLGQAGDTQYF.